Each of the 9 T cell receptor beta chains below was sequenced from the same sample in a study of blood T cells in healthy people across ages. Primed by a sample-barcoded 5' primer and a J-beta primer mix, a second PCR proceeded for 7 to 11 cycles. TCRdb re-called the 5' RACE reads with MiXCR, one entry per CDR3 protein. The repertoire includes about 1.1 million distinct CDR3 sequences, 35% to 40% of them detected once, and less than 15% sits in the top ten. Sequencing was carried out using blood. The source of these receptors is a man in his late teens or twenties in good health.

This clonotype was seen more than once but under ten times. The chain combines TRBV7-2 with TRBJ2-3; TRBD2 matches 15 bases. The CDR3 sequence is 17 residues long. CDR1 and CDR2 from the germline V gene are SGHTA and FQGNSA. V was pared by 5 bases and J by 2 bases, with 5 bases of the junction left unmatched. CDR3 loop: CASSPGLAGGFTDTQYF. The DNA for the CDR3 is TGTGCCAGCAGCCCCGGACTAGCGGGGGGGTTCACAGATACGCAGTATTTT.

The rearrangement uses TRBV6-6 and TRBJ1-6; no reliable D call. V was cut by 6 bases and J by 0 bases, with 15 bases left in between. Germline values: CDR1 MNHNY, CDR2 SVGAGI (reference sequence). CDR3 length equals 17 residues. CDR3 DNA sequence: TGTGCCAGCAGCCTATCTCAGACGAGCTCCTATAATTCACCCCTCCACTTT. The encoded protein is CASSLSQTSSYNSPLHF.

V is TRBV4-2 and J is TRBJ2-2; the match to TRBD2 covers 8 bases. CDR1 and CDR2 from the germline V gene are LGHNA and YNFKEQ. The CDR3 has 15 amino acids. J gave up 6 bases and V 2 bases, and 5 bases lay outside the gene matches. Written as DNA, the CDR3 is TGTGCCAGCAGCCAACGGTCGGGAGGGCCCGGGGAGCTGTTTTTT. It is translated as CASSQRSGGPGELFF.

The table lists this clonotype with a few counts. This chain uses TRBV6-1 with TRBJ2-3; 7 positions agree with TRBD1. The J segment lost 4 bases and the V segment lost 3 bases, leaving 4 bases of the junction unmatched. In germline, CDR1 is MNHNS, CDR2 SASEGT. CDR3 size: 14 residues. CDR3 DNA sequence: TGTGCCAGCAGTGACCAGGGGGAGTCAGATACGCAGTATTTT. Translation gives CASSDQGESDTQYF.

The rearrangement links TRBV2 to TRBJ2-2, with D unresolved. V was shortened by 6 bases and J by 6 bases, with 11 bases between the two germline ends. Germline V gene lookup returns CDR1 SNHLY and CDR2 FYNNEI. This CDR3 has 13 residues. Written as DNA, the CDR3 is TGTGCCAGCAGACCTATACCGTCCGGGGAGCTGTTTTTT. It specifies CASRPIPSGELFF.

This clonotype came up many times. This sequence joins TRBV20-1 and TRBJ1-2; D is unclear. This CDR3 contains 13 residues. Germline CDR1 and CDR2: DFQATT and SNEGSKA (reference sequence). Trimming took off 4 bases at V and 4 bases at J, with 13 bases between the two ends. The CDR3 is CSAIDGRAYGYTF. Here the CDR3 DNA reads TGCAGTGCTATTGACGGGAGGGCCTATGGCTACACCTTC.

The CDR3 DNA sequence: TGTGCCAGCAGCCGAGAAGTAGGGCTGGGTGAAGCTTTCTTT. It codes for CASSREVGLGEAFF. The rearrangement uses TRBV3-1 and TRBJ1-1, with D uncertain. V lost 4 bases and J 7 bases, leaving 16 bases between the germline ends. Germline V gene sequence: CDR1 LGHDT, CDR2 YNNKEL (reference sequence). The CDR3 is made up of 14 amino acids.

This rearrangement joins TRBV5-5 to TRBJ2-3; unclear D gene. CDR1 and CDR2 (germline): SGHKS, YYEKEE (reference sequence). CDR3 length equals 16 residues. The germline V and J ends were trimmed by 3 bases and 8 bases, with 22 bases remaining between them. The CDR3 protein is CASSSTGPTNHGTQYF. The CDR3 DNA follows: TGTGCCAGCAGCTCGACTGGGCCGACGAATCACGGTACGCAGTATTTT.

The rearrangement uses TRBV11-2 and TRBJ1-1; the D is unclear. Deletions cut 4 bases from V and 4 bases from J, with 22 bases between. Per the germline V gene, CDR1 is SGHAT and CDR2 is FQNNGV. This CDR3 has 17 amino acids. The DNA of the CDR3 is TGTGCCAGCAGCTCGCGCCCCAACCGGGTGTTACCCACTGAAGCTTTCTTT. Translating it yields CASSSRPNRVLPTEAFF.